This T cell receptor beta chain was found in a study of blood T cell repertoires in COVID-19. Study-wide background: Sources were T cells, B-cell-depleted T cells, or PBMCs; the material itself was cDNA or gDNA.

This CDR3 has 16 amino acids. The germline V gene encodes CDR1 SGHVS and CDR2 FQNEAQ. V lost 1 base and J lost 2, with 12 bases in between. Authors' processing steps: Reference gene primer amplification gave estimated nucleated cell counts. Repertoires were generated with immunoSEQ multiplex PCR, while TCRdb's copy carries only in-frame clones and drops some. For V, J and clone size, that table is used; D and trimming come from the DNA. Of 150,000 or so clones listed, about 85% were seen once; the top ten hold about 1.2%. This clone was seen just once. The chain recombines TRBV7-8 with TRBJ1-3; no firm D call. This TCR was sampled from a man between 60 and 75 years old who had recovered from COVID-19. The sequenced sample was peripheral blood. In nucleotides, the CDR3 is TGTGCCAGCAGCTTAGTTCTAGGAGAGACTGGAAACACCATATATTTT. Protein product: CASSLVLGETGNTIYF.